Listed below are T cell receptor beta chains from one sample, sequenced in a study of control samples from healthy donors and cancer patients. Libraries were prepared by immunoSEQ multiplex PCR; TCRdb keeps only in-frame clonotypes and omits some of them. The repertoire holds around 30,000 clones, approximately 94% seen once, with 5% to 8% in the top ten. Sequencing input: blood. These receptors all stem from a man in his fifties or sixties in good health. Both conserved end residues are trimmed from each CDR3. The order of the fields is V gene, CDR3 protein.

v_gene: TRBV4-3
CDR3aa: ASSQDVSGGETQY

v_gene: TRBV21-1
CDR3aa: ASSTSGGGSYNEQF

v_gene: TRBV4-1
CDR3aa: ASSQVSGNYGYT

v_gene: TRBV3-1/TRBV3-2
CDR3aa: ASSQLPGHRSGELF

v_gene: TRBV18
CDR3aa: ASSPGNTEAF

v_gene: TRBV15
CDR3aa: ATSRDKGYRQPQH

v_gene: TRBV28
CDR3aa: ASSLPGGSPLH

v_gene: TRBV4-3
CDR3aa: ASSRDRGARYNEQF

v_gene: TRBV7-8
CDR3aa: ASSQGHLEQY

v_gene: TRBV7-7
CDR3aa: ASSPDLNTEAF

v_gene: TRBV30
CDR3aa: AWSVGPPEQH

v_gene: TRBV5-4
CDR3aa: ASSSGAPSGTSGGPNEQF

v_gene: TRBV9
CDR3aa: ASSVEASVGEQY

v_gene: TRBV14
CDR3aa: ASSQLAQGRPSGPNTGELF

v_gene: TRBV7-9
CDR3aa: ASSLADRGRNEQF

v_gene: TRBV5-1
CDR3aa: ASSLGLSLGDTQY

v_gene: TRBV7-2
CDR3aa: ASSVSKDSNQPQH

v_gene: TRBV7-2
CDR3aa: ASNPGVGVNTEAF

v_gene: TRBV7-9
CDR3aa: ASSPEGRGYGYT

v_gene: TRBV5-1
CDR3aa: ASSDKGRTGPYEQY

v_gene: TRBV6-6
CDR3aa: ASSFNPGSGGPSTDTQY

v_gene: TRBV3-1/TRBV3-2
CDR3aa: ASSPRGAATDTQY

v_gene: TRBV24-1
CDR3aa: ATSDLLAGAQETQY

v_gene: TRBV14
CDR3aa: ASSHGPAETQY

v_gene: TRBV19
CDR3aa: ASRFGPQNSPLH

v_gene: TRBV9
CDR3aa: ASSGQRGGTGELF

v_gene: TRBV5-1
CDR3aa: ASSSGTGAPSTDTQY

v_gene: TRBV18
CDR3aa: ASSQGISRNGNTIY

v_gene: TRBV5-1
CDR3aa: ASRAGGATSTNEQF

v_gene: TRBV3-1/TRBV3-2
CDR3aa: ASSQKFITTSNREAF

v_gene: TRBV7-9
CDR3aa: ASSALGLGLSTDTQY

v_gene: TRBV6-5
CDR3aa: ASSYSENTEAF

v_gene: TRBV9
CDR3aa: ASSVGTGGNSGNTIY

v_gene: TRBV7-9
CDR3aa: ASSLVGGNQPQH